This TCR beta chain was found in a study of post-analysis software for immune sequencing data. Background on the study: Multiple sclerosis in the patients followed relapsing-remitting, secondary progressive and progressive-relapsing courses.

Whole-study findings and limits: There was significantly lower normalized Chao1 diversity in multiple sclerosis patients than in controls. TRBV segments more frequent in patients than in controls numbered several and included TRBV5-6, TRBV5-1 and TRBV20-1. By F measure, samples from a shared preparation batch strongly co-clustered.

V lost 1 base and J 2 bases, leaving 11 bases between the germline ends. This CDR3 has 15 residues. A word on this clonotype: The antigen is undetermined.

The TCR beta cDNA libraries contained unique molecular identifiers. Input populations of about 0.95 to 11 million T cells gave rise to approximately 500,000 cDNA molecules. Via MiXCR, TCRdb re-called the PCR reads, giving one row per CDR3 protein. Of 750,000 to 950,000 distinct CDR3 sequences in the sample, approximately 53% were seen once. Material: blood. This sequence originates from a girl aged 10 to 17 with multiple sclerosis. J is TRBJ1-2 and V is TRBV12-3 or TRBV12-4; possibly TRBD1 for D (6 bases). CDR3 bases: TGTGCCAGCAGTTTAGTCGGGACACTAAACTATGGCTACACCTTC. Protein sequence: CASSLVGTLNYGYTF.